This T cell receptor beta chain was documented in a study of identical twins. The study's findings and limits: While abundant cord blood beta clonotypes carried fewer insertions, memory repertoires showed no such pattern. Alpha sequences out of frame and shared by twins had excess low generation probability.

As regards this clonotype: Its antigen remains unidentified.

Via MiXCR, TCRdb re-called the 5' RACE reads, giving one row per CDR3 protein. The sample includes some 270,000 distinct CDR3 sequences, around 8.3% of them seen just once. The same data also went into a second study, on yellow fever vaccine responses in identical twins.

The receptor was derived from a woman under 30 in good health. The source material was CD8+ T cells sorted from blood.

The DNA for the CDR3 is TGTGCCAGCAGTTACTCGAAACGGGAGGGCCAGGACGAGCAGTACTTC. Translated: CASSYSKREGQDEQYF. This chain uses TRBV6-5 with TRBJ2-7, with 8 bases that match TRBD2. The CDR3 consists of 16 residues. Trimming removed 0 bases from V and 5 bases from J; junction bases left unmatched: 9. Germline CDR1 MNHEY, CDR2 SVGAGI.